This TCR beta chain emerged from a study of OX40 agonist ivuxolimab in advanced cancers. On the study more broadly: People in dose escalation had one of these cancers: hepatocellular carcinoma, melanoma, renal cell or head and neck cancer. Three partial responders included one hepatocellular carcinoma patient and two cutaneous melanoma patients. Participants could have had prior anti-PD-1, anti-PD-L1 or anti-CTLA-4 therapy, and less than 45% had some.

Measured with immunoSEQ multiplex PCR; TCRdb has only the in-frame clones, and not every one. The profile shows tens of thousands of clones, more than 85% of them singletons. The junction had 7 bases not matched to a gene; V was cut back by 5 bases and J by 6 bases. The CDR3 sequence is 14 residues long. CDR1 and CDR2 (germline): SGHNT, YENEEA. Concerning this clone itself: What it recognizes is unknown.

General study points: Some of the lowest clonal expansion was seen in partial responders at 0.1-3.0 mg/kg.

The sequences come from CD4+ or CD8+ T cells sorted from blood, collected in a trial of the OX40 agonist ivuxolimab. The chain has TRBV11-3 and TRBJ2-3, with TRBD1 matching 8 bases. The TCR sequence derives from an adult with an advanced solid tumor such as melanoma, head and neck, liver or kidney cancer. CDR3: CASSTRQGMDTQYF. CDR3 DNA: TGTGCCAGCAGCACACGACAGGGGATGGATACGCAGTATTTT.